This paragraph covers one T cell receptor beta chain sequence. The antigen is undetermined. These data are taken from a study of T cell responses to AZD1222 COVID-19 vaccine. CDR3 length: 16 amino acids. The V segment lost 6 bases and the J segment 5 bases; nucleotides outside the gene matches: 6. CDR1 is MRHNA, CDR2 SNTAGT, per germline. TCRdb's table, derived via immunoSEQ multiplex PCR, lists solely in-frame clones and lacks some. The sample yields tens of thousands of clones, 80% to 90% seen once. The study's findings and limits: After two AZD1222 doses, spike-specific TCR breadth and depth rose versus day 0. CD4 TCRs linked to vaccination spanned spike, dominating at 160-218 and 743-854. Of spike-specific TCRs, nearly half reportedly target regions left unmutated in variants.

The chain carries TRBV6-4 and TRBJ2-3; TRBD2 aligns across 15 bases. This material consisted of peripheral blood, taken on day 0 of AZD1222 vaccination. The clonotype comes from an adult in good health. CDR3 sequence (DNA): TGTGCCAGCAGCGCCGGGACTAGCGGGGGGAGAGATACGCAGTATTTT. Encoded protein: CASSAGTSGGRDTQYF.